This T cell receptor beta chain was identified during a study of shared clonotypes between healthy human individuals (dated by TCRdb to the early 2020s). About the full investigation: The cohort comprised a couple of women and a few men aged 18 to 49 years. For each donor, CD4 naive and CD4 memory were each run on three plates, CD8 naive on two plates, and CD8 memory on one plate. Each donor's leukapheresis produced roughly between roughly 0.85 and 9.5 billion PBMCs. To increase sequencing depth and limit assay-specific biases, different laboratories used diverse techniques to prepare libraries and sequence TCR repertoires. Blood TCR repertoires of about five healthy adults were deeply sequenced to estimate repertoire size and the extent of clonotype sharing between individuals.

CD8 naive samples were CD45RO-negative cells positively selected for CCR7, giving a CD45RA+CCR7+ population that excluded TemRA cells. Donors were healthy HIV-negative adults with no recently reported acute infections or vaccinations. Every donor was a Caucasian adult living in Nashville, Tennessee, USA. Blood was obtained by leukapheresis, after which PBMCs were separated by Ficoll-Histopaque density gradient centrifugation and cryopreserved in liquid nitrogen vapor phase. Analytical flow cytometry was used to check the purity and quantity of every magnetically sorted T cell population. Genomic DNA was isolated from each sorted fraction and quantified by UV absorbance on a Nanodrop 2000c. What the authors observed across the whole study: Pairwise subsampling indicated that sequencing depth was expected to affect the degree of clonotype sharing among donors. When a handful of donors were compared, the shared fraction of clonotypes was 5% to 6.5% for naive CD4, approximately 3.3% for naive CD8, more than 2% for memory CD4, and 0.4% for memory CD8. Because the study included a small number of donors, the genetic and exposure-history diversity represented was limited. Higher generation probabilities were observed for clonotypes shared by all four sorted-subset donors than for non-shared clonotypes. Naive subsets generally had larger estimated clonotype richness than memory subsets. Even with the large sequencing depth, rarefaction of the sorted-subset datasets indicated that sequencing was incomplete. Only blood was sampled, and tissue TCR repertoires likely differ from those in blood.

CDR1 and CDR2 were assigned from the germline V gene as MGHRA and YSYEKL. Relative to germline, V is missing 4 bases and J is missing 4 bases, with 7 bases of the junction outside any gene match. Reading from cysteine to phenylalanine, the CDR3 counts 15 amino acids. Only the CDR3 region is kept as DNA, spanning 45 bases read in frame from base 1. About this clone: Its antigen remains unidentified. Per-base qualities were not stored, and no clone one base away is much larger.

Using the deep immunoSEQ assay, TCR CDR3 regions were amplified from genomic DNA by multiplex PCR. Genomic DNA extracted from each cell subset was distributed evenly over all wells of several immunoSEQ 96-well plates, and each plate served as one replicate. For sorted subsets, 200 to 250 ng of genomic DNA, equivalent to 25,000 to 35,000 T cell genomes, went into each replicate PCR. The purified libraries were quantified using a Qubit 3.0 fluorometer, sized with a Bioanalyzer 2100, and then quantified again using the KAPA Library Quantification kit. A separate single-read 150-cycle Illumina NextSeq 550 flow cell was used to sequence each immunoSEQ 96-well plate. As for the original processing: Because the immunoSEQ output included only junctional sequences and no quality scores, the filtering could not be the same as the filtering used for full-length reads. Sequences were annotated with PyIR, a Python wrapper for IgBLAST v1.9, and V/J genes and CDR3 were assigned using IMGT germline references. Reads with weak V/J assignments (E-value above 1e-6), missing CDR3, stop codons, out-of-frame junctions, or ambiguous translated residues were removed. V3J clonotypes were defined by identical inferred V gene, J gene, and CDR3 amino acid sequence. Percentage overlap between repertoires was calculated by dividing the number of shared unique clonotypes by the size of the smaller repertoire. Repertoire richness was assessed with RTK rarefaction, the Chao1 estimator, and Recon v2.1 estimates of unobserved clonotypes. Generation probabilities were computed with OLGA for all TCRbeta clonotypes obtained by the gDNA method from several donors. TCRdb carries this immuneACCESS record with in-frame sequences only. Its versions omit some clonotypes, under half of them owing to an unresolved V gene in the studies checked, with the rest unexplained. V and J calls and clone size come straight from that table; D and trimming were deduced from the DNA. The sample table records more than 2 million clones; approximately 94% of these occur just once. The ten largest clones represent roughly 1% of the sample.

This sequence originates from a man in his late teens or twenties in good health. This chain joins TRBV4-1 to TRBJ2-4, with 7 junctional bases fitting TRBD1. Specimen: naive CD8+ T cells sorted from blood. The intended sense of this specimen's cell subset or site label: CD45RA+CCR7+. The DNA is as follows: TGCGCCAGCAGCCCCGAGGGACAGTCGAAAAACATTCAGTACTTC. Its translation reads: CASSPEGQSKNIQYF.